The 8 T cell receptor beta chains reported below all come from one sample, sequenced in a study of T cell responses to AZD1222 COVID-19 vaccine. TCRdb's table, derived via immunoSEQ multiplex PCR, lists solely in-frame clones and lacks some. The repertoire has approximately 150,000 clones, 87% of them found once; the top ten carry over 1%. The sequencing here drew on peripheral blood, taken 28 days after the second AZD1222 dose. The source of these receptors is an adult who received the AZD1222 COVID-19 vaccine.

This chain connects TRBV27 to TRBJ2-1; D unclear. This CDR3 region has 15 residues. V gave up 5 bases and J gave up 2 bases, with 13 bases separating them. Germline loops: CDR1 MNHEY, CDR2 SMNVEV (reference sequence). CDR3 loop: CASSTTDPAYNEQFF. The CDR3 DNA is TGTGCCAGCAGTACCACAGATCCCGCCTACAATGAGCAGTTCTTC.

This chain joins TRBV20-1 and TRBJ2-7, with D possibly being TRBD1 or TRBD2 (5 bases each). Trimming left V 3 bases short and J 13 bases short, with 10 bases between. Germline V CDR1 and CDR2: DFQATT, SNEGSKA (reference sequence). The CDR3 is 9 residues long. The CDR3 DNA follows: TGCAGTGCTAGGGTCCGGGACTACTTC. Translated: CSARVRDYF.

This chain's CDR3 is CASSSWMGSSYEQYF. The CDR3 bases are TGCGCCAGCAGTTCCTGGATGGGTTCCTCCTACGAGCAGTACTTC. The V call is TRBV5-1, the J call TRBJ2-7; D remains unclear. Trimming left V 5 bases short and J 0 bases short, with 15 bases between. The CDR3 sequence is 15 residues long. From germline, CDR1 is SGHRS and CDR2 YFSETQ.

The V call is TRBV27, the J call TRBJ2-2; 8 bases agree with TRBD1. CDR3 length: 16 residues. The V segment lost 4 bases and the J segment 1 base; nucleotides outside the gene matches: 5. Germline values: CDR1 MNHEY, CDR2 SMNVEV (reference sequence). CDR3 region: CASSSPGTGNTGELFF. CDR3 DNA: TGTGCCAGCAGTTCCCCGGGGACAGGGAACACCGGGGAGCTGTTTTTT.

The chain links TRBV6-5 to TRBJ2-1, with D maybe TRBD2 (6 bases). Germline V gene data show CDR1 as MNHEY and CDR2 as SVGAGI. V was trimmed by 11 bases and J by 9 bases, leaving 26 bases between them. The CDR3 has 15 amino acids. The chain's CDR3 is CASLRDAVSGSEQFF. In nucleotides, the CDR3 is TGTGCCTCCCTCCGGGACGCCGTTTCCGGGAGTGAGCAGTTCTTC.

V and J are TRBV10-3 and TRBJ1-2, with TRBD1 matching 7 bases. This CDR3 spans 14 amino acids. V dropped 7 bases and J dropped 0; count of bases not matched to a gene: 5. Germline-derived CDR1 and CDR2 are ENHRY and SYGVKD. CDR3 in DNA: TGTGCCATCACTTCCGGGACAGCTAACTATGGCTACACCTTC. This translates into CAITSGTANYGYTF.

The CDR3 nucleotides read TGTGCCAGCAGTTCGACAGGGGGCTCTGTAGAAGCTTTCTTT. Amino acid sequence: CASSSTGGSVEAFF. This chain joins TRBV6-6 and TRBJ1-1; TRBD1 agrees at 10 bases. Germline lookup yields CDR1 MNHNY and CDR2 SVGAGI (reference sequence). V was pared by 4 bases and J by 8 bases, with 7 bases of the junction left unmatched. The CDR3 sequence is 14 residues long.

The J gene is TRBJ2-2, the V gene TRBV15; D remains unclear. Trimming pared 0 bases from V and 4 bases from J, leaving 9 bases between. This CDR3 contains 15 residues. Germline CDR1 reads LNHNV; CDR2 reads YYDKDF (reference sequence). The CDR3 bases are TGTGCCACCAGCAGAGATTACGGGCTCACCGGGGAGCTGTTTTTT. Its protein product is CATSRDYGLTGELFF.